The entry below describes one T cell receptor (beta chain). Its antigen is still unknown. Per-nucleotide qualities are absent, and no much larger clonotype sits a single base away. The library came from multiplex PCR. Data came from an Illumina HiSeq 2500. TCRbeta libraries were constructed through three rounds of nested PCR with primers (Table S4) according to protocols modified from ARM-PCR. PCR products of 200-500 bp were gel-excised and purified with the QIAquick gel extraction kit before sequencing. As for the original processing: Reads were cleaned with Trimmomatic, merged with FLASH into complete CDR3 sequences, and assigned to V(D)J germline segments with MiTCR. Clonal diversity was computed as the inverse Simpson's index with VDJtools. In-frame sequences without a premature stop codon were defined as productive reads. TCRdb reran the public reads through fastp at Q25 and MiXCR, keeping productive beta chains. Rows merge per CDR3 protein into single entries with the most common DNA and genes. For this entry, the V and J calls and clone size follow TCRdb and not the study's own pipeline. Present in this sample are around 66,000 distinct CDR3 sequences, approximately 73% of which were seen just once. Clones ranked in the top ten supply about 28% of the sample.

RNA was isolated from bulk unsorted tissue, and RNA quality was assessed with a NanoDrop ND-1000 and an Agilent 2100. Donors were newly diagnosed lung cancer patients admitted for thoracic surgery in China between August and November 2014, without prior chemotherapy. Anyone who had undergone radiotherapy or chemotherapy before, or who had another cancer at the same time, was left out of the study. Surgical tissue pieces of 1-2 cm3 were preserved in RNAlater solution and stored at -80 °C until use. This sample was included in a study of tumor and adjacent non-tumor tissue in lung cancer (dated by TCRdb to between 2018 and 2020). About the full investigation: Patients with adenocarcinoma (around 13), squamous cell carcinoma (2) and small cell lung cancer (1) were included in the cohort. Ages among the 15 or so patients ranged from about 31 to 80 years, there were around 10 men and 5 women, and disease was at TNM stage I to III. In total, sequencing yielded 125,075,908 productive TCRbeta reads, which works out to an average of roughly 4.2 million reads per sample. The study compared bulk TCRbeta repertoires from lung tumor tissue and matched distant non-tumor lung tissue of some 14 lung cancer patients. For each patient, one tumor sample and one normal lung sample were taken, giving around 31 paired specimens that underwent TCRbeta CDR3 sequencing.

Study-wide findings and limitations: Only about 15 patients were in the cohort, and the authors stated that larger samples and more detailed clinical data are needed. Significantly higher TCR diversity was found in younger patients, and higher tumor TCR diversity was associated with shorter overall and disease-free survival. Neither the sequencing platform nor unique molecular identifiers are mentioned in the methods. Significantly higher TCR diversity (inverse Simpson) was observed in tumor tissue than in normal lung tissue (around 450 vs 150, P = 0.0075, Mann-Whitney U test). Peripheral blood was not sequenced, so blood TCRbeta repertoires in these lung cancer patients were not examined. In normal lung, the top 100 clones accounted for a significantly larger cumulative share of the repertoire than in tumor tissue.

The germline V gene encodes CDR1 MDHEN and CDR2 SYDVKM. Spanning cysteine to phenylalanine, the CDR3 consists of 14 amino acids. Only CDR3 DNA is held: 42 bases, read in frame from base 1. This clonotype was obtained from a man aged 60-69 years with non-small cell lung cancer. The sample taken for sequencing was lung tumor tissue. Recombination linked TRBV28 to TRBJ1-5; no D segment can be confidently identified. The J call is doubtful: the DNA matches TRBJ2-3 better. The base sequence is TGTGCCAGCAGCCGCAAGGTAGATTATCAGCCCCAGTATTTT. Its translation reads: CASSRKVDYQPQYF.